The rows below give T cell receptor beta chains drawn from one sample of a study of T-cell memory formation after mild COVID-19. TCRdb re-called the 5' RACE reads through MiXCR, storing one row per CDR3 protein. The sample yields 250,000 to 300,000 distinct CDR3 sequences, approximately 8% seen once. Sequenced sample: PBMCs or a T cell subset sorted from them (not recorded which). The origin of the receptors is a young man who had mild COVID-19 (a few samples of this study predate the infection). Cell type and time point are not known. Each CDR3 is given with its conserved first and last residue. Each record gives: D gene, V gene, clone size, J gene, CDR3 DNA, CDR3 protein. D genes are given only for firm matches. The size of a clone is reported for some rows only, either as once, few or many, or as a class for expanded clones.

NA	TRBV6-2/TRBV6-3	few	TRBJ1-5	TGTGCCAGCAGTTACAGGTGGGGGAATCAGCCCCAGCATTTT	CASSYRWGNQPQHF
NA	TRBV5-1	few	TRBJ1-5	TGCGCCAGCAGCCTCACCTTCCCAGGGGATCAGCCCCAGCATTTT	CASSLTFPGDQPQHF
TRBD1	TRBV5-1	few	TRBJ1-1	TGCGCCAGCTCGACAGGGAATAGTGGGACTGAAGCTTTCTTT	CASSTGNSGTEAFF
TRBD2	TRBV5-1	many	TRBJ2-5	TGCGCCAGCAGCTTGGTTGGCGGGGGGGCCCCAGAGACCCAGTACTTC	CASSLVGGGAPETQYF
TRBD2	TRBV7-2	NA	TRBJ2-3	TGTGCCAGCAGCAAAAGCGGGGGCGAGGATACGCAGTATTTT	CASSKSGGEDTQYF
NA	TRBV6-5	few	TRBJ1-1	TGTGCCAGCAGAGCGCGAGGGAACACTGAAGCTTTCTTT	CASRARGNTEAFF
TRBD1	TRBV20-1	few	TRBJ1-1	TGCAGTGCTAATCCGACAGGGAAAGACACTGAAGCTTTCTTT	CSANPTGKDTEAFF
TRBD1	TRBV2	NA	TRBJ2-6	TGTGCCAGCACCGAGCACAGGGGATATCCCTCTGGGGCCAACGTCCTGACTTTC	CASTEHRGYPSGANVLTF
NA	TRBV12-5	NA	TRBJ2-1	TGTGCTAGTGTCCAGTCGTTGAACAATGAGCAGTTCTTC	CASVQSLNNEQFF
TRBD1	TRBV20-1	NA	TRBJ1-2	TGCAGTGCTAGTCACAGGGGACTCGGCTACACCTTC	CSASHRGLGYTF
TRBD2	TRBV5-4	many	TRBJ2-5	TGTGCCAGCAGCCAGCCCGGGGCTAGCGGACGAGAGACCCAGTACTTC	CASSQPGASGRETQYF
NA	TRBV12-3/TRBV12-4	NA	TRBJ1-2	TGTGCCAGCAGTTTACTGGCAGGGGATCTAGGCTACACCTTC	CASSLLAGDLGYTF
TRBD1	TRBV4-2	many	TRBJ1-4	TGTGCCAGCAGCCAGGGACAGGGGAATGAAAAACTGTTTTTT	CASSQGQGNEKLFF
TRBD2	TRBV4-1	few	TRBJ2-3	TGCGCCAGCAGCCAGCCAACTAGCGGACGCACAGATACGCAGTATTTT	CASSQPTSGRTDTQYF
NA	TRBV5-5	NA	TRBJ2-3	TGTGCCAGCAGCTTAGGTGGGACTTGGGATACGCAGTATTTT	CASSLGGTWDTQYF
NA	TRBV11-2	few	TRBJ2-2	TGTGCCAGCAGCTCCTTTACAGTATTCGTGAACACCGGGGAGCTGTTTTTT	CASSSFTVFVNTGELFF
NA	TRBV15	few	TRBJ2-5	TGTGCCACCAGCAGAGATTTGGGGGCGGGAGAGACCCAGTACTTC	CATSRDLGAGETQYF
NA	TRBV5-1	few	TRBJ2-5	TGCGCCAGCAGCAAGCGAGGGGCGGGAGAGACCCAGTACTTC	CASSKRGAGETQYF
NA	TRBV27	few	TRBJ1-5	TGTGCCAGCAGTCTACAGGGAGTTCAGCCCCAGCATTTT	CASSLQGVQPQHF
NA	TRBV7-3	NA	TRBJ1-3	TGTGCCAGCAGCGTGGGGGGCTCAATTGGAAACACCATATATTTT	CASSVGGSIGNTIYF
NA	TRBV6-5	few	TRBJ1-6	TGTGCCAGTCAGAGGGGAGGGGGAAGGAATTCACCCCTCCACTTT	CASQRGGGRNSPLHF
NA	TRBV19	few	TRBJ1-1	TGTGCCAGTAGTATCGGGGGCGGAGGCCCTGAAGCTTTCTTT	CASSIGGGGPEAFF
NA	TRBV20-1	NA	TRBJ2-4	TGCAGTGCCCACCATCCGGGGGCATCAAAAAACATTCAGTACTTC	CSAHHPGASKNIQYF
TRBD2	TRBV18	many	TRBJ2-1	TGTGCCAGCTCACCAGCTAGCGGGGGGGCCGGTATTGAGCAGTTCTTC	CASSPASGGAGIEQFF
NA	TRBV6-5	NA	TRBJ1-1	TGTGCCAGCATGGACCGACAGGAGACTGAAGCTTTCTTT	CASMDRQETEAFF
TRBD1	TRBV7-9	few	TRBJ1-6	TGTGCCAGCAGCTCAGGACAGGGCTGGGGTTCACCCCTCCACTTT	CASSSGQGWGSPLHF
NA	TRBV29-1	few	TRBJ2-2	TGCAGCGTCCGAGACGGAAACACCGGGGAGCTGTTTTTT	CSVRDGNTGELFF
NA	TRBV20-1	few	TRBJ1-1	TGCAGTGCTAATGAGGGAGCTGCTGAAGCTTTCTTT	CSANEGAAEAFF
NA	TRBV27	few	TRBJ2-3	TGTGCCAGCAGTTTATACATTGAAGATACGCAGTATTTT	CASSLYIEDTQYF
NA	TRBV5-4	few	TRBJ2-1	TGTGCCAGCAGCGAGGGACCGAGTATGACCAATGAGCAGTTCTTC	CASSEGPSMTNEQFF
NA	TRBV7-2	NA	TRBJ1-2	TGTGCCAGCAGCTCAGACACCGGGACCGCTATGGGCTACACCTTC	CASSSDTGTAMGYTF
TRBD1	TRBV5-1	NA	TRBJ1-1	TGCGCCAGCAGCTTGGAGTTCAGGGGGCGAGGGGACACTGAAGCTTTCTTT	CASSLEFRGRGDTEAFF
NA	TRBV11-2	many	TRBJ2-5	TGTGCCAGCAGCCCTGGAGTAACCCAGTACTTC	CASSPGVTQYF
TRBD2	TRBV9	NA	TRBJ2-5	TGTGCCAGCAGCGTACAGGGAGGGTCGGAGACCCAGTACTTC	CASSVQGGSETQYF
NA	TRBV12-3/TRBV12-4	NA	TRBJ1-6	TGTGCCAGCAGTTTATCTCCGGGTTCACCCCTCCACTTT	CASSLSPGSPLHF
TRBD1	TRBV10-3	NA	TRBJ2-7	TGTGCCATCAGGGGGACAGGGAAAAATTCCTACGAGCAGTACTTC	CAIRGTGKNSYEQYF
NA	TRBV12-3/TRBV12-4	NA	TRBJ1-5	TGTGCCAGCAGTTTAGGGGCGGCAGGGAATCAGCCCCAGCATTTT	CASSLGAAGNQPQHF
NA	TRBV11-2	NA	TRBJ2-7	TGTGCCAGCTGGGGCAGCTCCTACGAGCAGTACTTC	CASWGSSYEQYF
NA	TRBV7-9	NA	TRBJ2-2	TGTGCCAGCAGCTTTTACAGCGGATCGAACACCGGGGAGCTGTTTTTT	CASSFYSGSNTGELFF
NA	TRBV3-1	many	TRBJ1-6	TGTGCCAGCAGCCAAGACGGGGGGCTTTCACCCCTCCACTTT	CASSQDGGLSPLHF
NA	TRBV7-2	many	TRBJ2-1	TGTGCCAGCAGCTTATTAGGAACGAGCTCCTACAATGAGCAGTTCTTC	CASSLLGTSSYNEQFF
NA	TRBV29-1	NA	TRBJ1-2	TGCAGCGTAGCAGCTCCGACAATCTATGGCTACACCTTC	CSVAAPTIYGYTF
TRBD2	TRBV4-1	NA	TRBJ2-3	TGCGCCAGCAGCCTAGGTAGCGGGGGCGCCACAGATACGCAGTATTTT	CASSLGSGGATDTQYF
TRBD1	TRBV18	NA	TRBJ1-5	TGTGCCACCTCTGAGGACAGGGCCCAGCCCCAGCATTTT	CATSEDRAQPQHF
TRBD1	TRBV20-1	few	TRBJ1-4	TGCAGTGCCGCACGGACAGGGGATGAAAAACTGTTTTTT	CSAARTGDEKLFF
NA	TRBV7-3	NA	TRBJ1-2	TGTGCCAGCGGGGAAGGGGACGGATTAAATGGCTACACCTTC	CASGEGDGLNGYTF
NA	TRBV4-1	few	TRBJ1-1	TGCGCCAGCAGCCAGGTTCTGGGGGCCCGGCGAGAAGCTTTCTTT	CASSQVLGARREAFF
NA	TRBV5-1	many	TRBJ1-1	TGCGCCAGCACCCAGGGGCGGAACACTGAAGCTTTCTTT	CASTQGRNTEAFF
TRBD1	TRBV7-9	NA	TRBJ1-6	TGTGCCAGCGGACAGGATAATTCACCCCTCCACTTT	CASGQDNSPLHF
NA	TRBV12-3/TRBV12-4	NA	TRBJ1-5	TGTGCCAGCAGTTCGGGAGACAGCGGGAATCAGCCCCAGCATTTT	CASSSGDSGNQPQHF
NA	TRBV5-4	few	TRBJ1-4	TGTGCCAGCAGCGTACGGGACCGCTCGACTAATGAAAAACTGTTTTTT	CASSVRDRSTNEKLFF
NA	TRBV7-2	many	TRBJ2-1	TGTGCCAGCAGCTTAAGGCGGGACAGTGATGAGCAGTTCTTC	CASSLRRDSDEQFF